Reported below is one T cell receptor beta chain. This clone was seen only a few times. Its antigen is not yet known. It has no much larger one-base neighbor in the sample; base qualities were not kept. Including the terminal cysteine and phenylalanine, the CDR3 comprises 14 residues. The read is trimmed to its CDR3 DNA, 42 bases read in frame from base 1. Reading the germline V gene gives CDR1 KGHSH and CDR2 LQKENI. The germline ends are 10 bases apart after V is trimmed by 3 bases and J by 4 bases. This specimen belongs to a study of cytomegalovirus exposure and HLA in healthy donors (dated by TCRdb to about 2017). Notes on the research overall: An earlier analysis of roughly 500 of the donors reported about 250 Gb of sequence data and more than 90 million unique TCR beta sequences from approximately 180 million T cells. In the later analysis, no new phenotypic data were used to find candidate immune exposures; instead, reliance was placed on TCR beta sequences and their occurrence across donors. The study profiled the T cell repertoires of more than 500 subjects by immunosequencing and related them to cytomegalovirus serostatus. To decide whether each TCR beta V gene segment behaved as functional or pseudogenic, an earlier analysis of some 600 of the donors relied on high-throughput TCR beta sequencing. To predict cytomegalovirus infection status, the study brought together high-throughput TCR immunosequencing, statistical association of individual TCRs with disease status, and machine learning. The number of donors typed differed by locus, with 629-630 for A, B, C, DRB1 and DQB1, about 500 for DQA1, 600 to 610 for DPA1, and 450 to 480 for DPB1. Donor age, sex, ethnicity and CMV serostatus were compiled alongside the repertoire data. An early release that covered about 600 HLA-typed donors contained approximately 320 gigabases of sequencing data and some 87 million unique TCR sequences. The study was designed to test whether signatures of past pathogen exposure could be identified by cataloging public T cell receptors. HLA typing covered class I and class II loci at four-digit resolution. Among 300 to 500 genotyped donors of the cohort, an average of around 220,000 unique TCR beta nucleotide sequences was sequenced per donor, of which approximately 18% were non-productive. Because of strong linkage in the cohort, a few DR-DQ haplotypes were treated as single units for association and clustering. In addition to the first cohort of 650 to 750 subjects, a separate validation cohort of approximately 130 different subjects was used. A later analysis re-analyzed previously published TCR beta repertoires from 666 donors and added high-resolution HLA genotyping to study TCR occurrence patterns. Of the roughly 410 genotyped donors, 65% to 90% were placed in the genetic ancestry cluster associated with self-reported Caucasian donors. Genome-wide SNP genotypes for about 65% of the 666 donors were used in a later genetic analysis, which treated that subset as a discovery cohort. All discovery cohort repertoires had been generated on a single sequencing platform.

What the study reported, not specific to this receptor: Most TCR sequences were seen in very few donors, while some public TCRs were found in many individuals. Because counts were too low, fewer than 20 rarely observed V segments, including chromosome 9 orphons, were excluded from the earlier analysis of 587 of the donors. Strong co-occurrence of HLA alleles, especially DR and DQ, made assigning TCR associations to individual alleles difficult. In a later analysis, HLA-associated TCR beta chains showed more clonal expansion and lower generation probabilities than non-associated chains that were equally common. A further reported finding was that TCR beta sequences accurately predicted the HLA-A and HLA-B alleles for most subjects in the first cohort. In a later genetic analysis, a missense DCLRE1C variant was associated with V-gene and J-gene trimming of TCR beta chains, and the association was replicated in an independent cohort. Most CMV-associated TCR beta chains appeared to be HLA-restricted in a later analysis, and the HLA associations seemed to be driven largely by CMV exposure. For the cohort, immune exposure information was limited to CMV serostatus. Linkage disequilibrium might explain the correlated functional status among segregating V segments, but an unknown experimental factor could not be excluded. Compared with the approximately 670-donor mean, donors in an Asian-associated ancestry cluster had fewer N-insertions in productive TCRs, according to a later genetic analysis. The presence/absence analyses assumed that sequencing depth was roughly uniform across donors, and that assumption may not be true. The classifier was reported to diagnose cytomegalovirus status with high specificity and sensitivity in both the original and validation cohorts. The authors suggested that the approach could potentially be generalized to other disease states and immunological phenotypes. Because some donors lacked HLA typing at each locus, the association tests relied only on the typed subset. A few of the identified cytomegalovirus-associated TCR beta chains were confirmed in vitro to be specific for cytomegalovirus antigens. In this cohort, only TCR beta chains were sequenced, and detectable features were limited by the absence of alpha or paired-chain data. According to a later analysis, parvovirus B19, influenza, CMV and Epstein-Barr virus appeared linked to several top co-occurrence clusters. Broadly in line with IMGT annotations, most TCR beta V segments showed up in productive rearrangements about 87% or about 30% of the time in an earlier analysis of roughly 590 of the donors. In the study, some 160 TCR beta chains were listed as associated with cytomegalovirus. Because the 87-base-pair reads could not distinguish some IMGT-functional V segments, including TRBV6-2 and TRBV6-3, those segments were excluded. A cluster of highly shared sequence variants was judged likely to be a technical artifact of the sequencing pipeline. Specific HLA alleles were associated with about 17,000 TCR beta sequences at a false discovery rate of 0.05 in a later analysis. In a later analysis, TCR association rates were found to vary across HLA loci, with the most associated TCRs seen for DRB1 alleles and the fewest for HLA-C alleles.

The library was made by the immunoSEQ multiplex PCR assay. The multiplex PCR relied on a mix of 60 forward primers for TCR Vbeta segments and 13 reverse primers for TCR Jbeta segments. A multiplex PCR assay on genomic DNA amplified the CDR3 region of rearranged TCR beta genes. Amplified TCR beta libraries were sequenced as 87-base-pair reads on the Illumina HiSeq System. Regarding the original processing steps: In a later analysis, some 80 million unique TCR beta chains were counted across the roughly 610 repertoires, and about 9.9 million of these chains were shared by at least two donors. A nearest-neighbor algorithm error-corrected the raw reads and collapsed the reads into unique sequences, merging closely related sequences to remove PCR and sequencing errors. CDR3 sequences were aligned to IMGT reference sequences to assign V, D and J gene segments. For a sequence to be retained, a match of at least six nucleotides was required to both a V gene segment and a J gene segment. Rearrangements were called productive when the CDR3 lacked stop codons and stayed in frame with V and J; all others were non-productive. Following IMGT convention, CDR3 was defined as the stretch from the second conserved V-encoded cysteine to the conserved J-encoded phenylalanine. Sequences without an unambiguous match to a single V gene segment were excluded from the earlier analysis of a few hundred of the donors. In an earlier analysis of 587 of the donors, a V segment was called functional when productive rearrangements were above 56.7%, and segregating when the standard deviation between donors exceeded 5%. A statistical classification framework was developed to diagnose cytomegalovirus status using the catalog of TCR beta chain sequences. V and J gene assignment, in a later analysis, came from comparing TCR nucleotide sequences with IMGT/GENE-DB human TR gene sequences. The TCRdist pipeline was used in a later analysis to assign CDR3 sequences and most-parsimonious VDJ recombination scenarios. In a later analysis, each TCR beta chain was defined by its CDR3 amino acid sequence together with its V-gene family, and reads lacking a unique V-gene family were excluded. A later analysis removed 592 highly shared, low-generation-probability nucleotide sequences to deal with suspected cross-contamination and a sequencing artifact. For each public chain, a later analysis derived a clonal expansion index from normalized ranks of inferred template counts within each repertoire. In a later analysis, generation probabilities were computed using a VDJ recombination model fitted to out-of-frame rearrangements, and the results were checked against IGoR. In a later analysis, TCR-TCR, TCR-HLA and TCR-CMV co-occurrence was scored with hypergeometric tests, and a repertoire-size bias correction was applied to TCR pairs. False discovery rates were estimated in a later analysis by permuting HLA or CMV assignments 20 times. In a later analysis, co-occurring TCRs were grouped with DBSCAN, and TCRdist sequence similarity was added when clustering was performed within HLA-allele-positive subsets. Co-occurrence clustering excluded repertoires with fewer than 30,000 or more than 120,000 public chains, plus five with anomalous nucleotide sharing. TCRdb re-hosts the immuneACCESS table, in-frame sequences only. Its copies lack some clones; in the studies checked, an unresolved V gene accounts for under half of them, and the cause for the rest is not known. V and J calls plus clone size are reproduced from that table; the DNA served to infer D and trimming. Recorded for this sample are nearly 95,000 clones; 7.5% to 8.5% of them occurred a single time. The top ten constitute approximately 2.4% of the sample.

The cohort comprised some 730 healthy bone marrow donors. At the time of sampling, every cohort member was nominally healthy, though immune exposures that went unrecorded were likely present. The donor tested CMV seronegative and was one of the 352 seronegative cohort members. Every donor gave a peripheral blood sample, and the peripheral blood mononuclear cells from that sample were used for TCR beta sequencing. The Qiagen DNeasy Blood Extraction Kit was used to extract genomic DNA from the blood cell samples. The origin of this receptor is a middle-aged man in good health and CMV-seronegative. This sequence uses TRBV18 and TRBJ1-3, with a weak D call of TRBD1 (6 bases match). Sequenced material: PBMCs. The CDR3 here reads CASSPQGIGNTIYF. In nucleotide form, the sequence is TGTGCCAGCTCACCGCAGGGGATCGGAAACACCATATATTTT.